This T cell receptor beta chain was found in a study of spatial heterogeneity in lung cancer. Across the study: Alpha-chain sequences were consistently detected in smaller numbers than beta-chain sequences. Findings and limits, study-wide: Expanded alpha and beta TCR counts within tumors tracked tumor mutation counts.

Time point defined: sample taken at primary tumor resection. The donors were approximately 70 patients with non-small cell lung cancer that was early-stage and untreated. About this clonotype: Its antigen is unknown.

Germline CDR1 DFQATT, CDR2 SNEGSKA (reference sequence). Losses at the gene ends were 3 bases for V and 3 bases for J; bases not matched to a gene: 8. The length of the CDR3 is 14 residues. A unique molecular identifier was carried by every single TCR cDNA molecule. MiXCR was run by TCRdb on the 5' RACE reads, yielding one entry per CDR3 protein. The sample includes approximately 10,000 distinct CDR3 sequences, 6% to 6.5% of them seen just once. Source: lung tumor tissue, taken at surgery. The clonotype originates from a female donor with early-stage non-small cell lung cancer. The V call is TRBV20-1, the J call TRBJ2-7; 7 bases fit TRBD1. CDR3 residues: CSASARGPSYEQYV. Written as DNA, the CDR3 is TGCAGTGCTAGTGCTAGGGGGCCCAGCTACGAGCAGTACGTC.